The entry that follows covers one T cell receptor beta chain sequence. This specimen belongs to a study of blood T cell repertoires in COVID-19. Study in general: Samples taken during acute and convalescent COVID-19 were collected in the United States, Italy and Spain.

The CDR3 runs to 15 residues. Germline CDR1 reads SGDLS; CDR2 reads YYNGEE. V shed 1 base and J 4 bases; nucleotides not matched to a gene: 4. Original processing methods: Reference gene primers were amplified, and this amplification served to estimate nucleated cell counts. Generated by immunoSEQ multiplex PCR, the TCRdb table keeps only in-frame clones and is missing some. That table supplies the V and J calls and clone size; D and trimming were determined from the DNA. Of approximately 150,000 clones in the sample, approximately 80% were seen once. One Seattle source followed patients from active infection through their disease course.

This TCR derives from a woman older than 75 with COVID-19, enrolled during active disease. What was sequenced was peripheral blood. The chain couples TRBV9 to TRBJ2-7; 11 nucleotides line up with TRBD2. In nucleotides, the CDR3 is TGTGCCAGCAGCGTAAAAAGACTAGCGGGATACGAGCAGTACTTC. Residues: CASSVKRLAGYEQYF.